A selection of T cell receptor beta chains follows, all from one sample in a study of human T cells and chemical hapten exposure. TCRdb reanalysed the RACE reads using MiXCR and keeps one entry per CDR3 protein. This sample has around 69,000 distinct CDR3 sequences; 8.5% occur once, and the top ten carry 3% to 4.5%. The sample consisted of whole blood, taken in connection with sensitization to the hapten diphenylcyclopropenone (DPC). Receptors originate from a woman between 45 and 65 years old with alopecia areata. Some clones in this sample may be carry-over from other donors' samples. Each CDR3 is given with its conserved first and last residue. D genes are given only for firm matches. Size is stated for part of the rows, as once, few or many counts, or as a class when the clone is expanded.

d_gene	j_gene	v_gene	abundance	CDR3aa	CDR3nt
NA	TRBJ2-2	TRBV7-9	few	CASSLAGQHTGELFF	TGTGCCAGCAGCTTAGCTGGACAGCACACCGGGGAGCTGTTTTTT
NA	TRBJ1-5	TRBV20-1	NA	CSASGTYSNQPQHF	TGCAGTGCTAGCGGCACCTATAGCAATCAGCCCCAGCATTTT
NA	TRBJ2-5	TRBV27	NA	CASSLRFGRGEETQYF	TGTGCCAGCAGTTTAAGGTTCGGCAGGGGAGAAGAGACCCAGTACTTC
TRBD2	TRBJ2-3	TRBV6-5	NA	CASSAGADTQYF	TGTGCCAGCAGCGCGGGGGCAGATACGCAGTATTTT
NA	TRBJ1-5	TRBV6-1	many	CASSGLQGKQPQHF	TGTGCCAGCAGTGGGTTACAGGGTAAGCAGCCCCAGCATTTT
NA	TRBJ2-7	TRBV6-5	few	CASTSGGGVGGEQYF	TGTGCCAGCACCTCCGGAGGGGGAGTCGGGGGCGAGCAGTACTTC
NA	TRBJ2-7	TRBV12-3/TRBV12-4	once	CASSLRQGLSYEQYF	TGTGCCAGCAGTTTACGGCAGGGGCTCTCCTACGAGCAGTACTTC
NA	TRBJ2-3	TRBV6-2/TRBV6-3	many	CASSYRMTRPSSTDTQYF	TGTGCCAGCAGTTACCGAATGACTAGACCTTCTAGCACAGATACGCAGTATTTT
NA	TRBJ2-7	TRBV12-3/TRBV12-4	few	CASSLSPLYEQYF	TGTGCCAGCAGTTTATCCCCCCTCTACGAGCAGTACTTC
NA	TRBJ2-3	TRBV29-1	many	CSVGTDTQYF	TGCAGCGTCGGGACAGATACGCAGTATTTT
NA	TRBJ2-3	TRBV7-2	few	CASSPRSAEGTDTQYF	TGTGCCAGCAGCCCACGGAGCGCGGAGGGCACAGATACGCAGTATTTT
NA	TRBJ1-1	TRBV24-1	many	CATSDLGGPEAFF	TGTGCCACCAGTGATTTGGGAGGGCCTGAAGCTTTCTTT
TRBD1	TRBJ1-2	TRBV15	few	CATSGMGVGSGTAPARYGYTF	TGTGCCACCAGCGGTATGGGAGTCGGTAGCGGGACAGCTCCCGCTCGCTATGGCTACACCTTC
NA	TRBJ1-5	TRBV13	NA	CASSLQGVENQPQHF	TGTGCCAGCAGCTTACAGGGAGTTGAGAATCAGCCCCAGCATTTT
NA	TRBJ2-2	TRBV29-1	few	CSVLAGTSTGELFF	TGCAGCGTTTTGGCGGGGACTTCCACCGGGGAGCTGTTTTTT
NA	TRBJ1-4	TRBV12-3/TRBV12-4	NA	CASSLGQATNEKLFF	TGTGCCAGCAGTTTAGGACAGGCAACTAATGAAAAACTGTTTTTT
NA	TRBJ2-7	TRBV3-1	many	CASSRGQSYEQYF	TGTGCCAGCAGCCGCGGACAGTCCTACGAGCAGTACTTC
NA	TRBJ1-3	TRBV2	few	CASRDSGNTIYF	TGTGCCAGCAGGGACTCTGGAAACACCATATATTTT
TRBD1	TRBJ1-1	TRBV13	NA	CASSTGTANTEAFF	TGTGCCAGCAGCACCGGGACAGCGAACACTGAAGCTTTCTTT
NA	TRBJ1-1	TRBV7-8	NA	CASSLGGNRNTEAFF	TGTGCCAGCAGCTTAGGGGGTAATCGGAACACTGAAGCTTTCTTT